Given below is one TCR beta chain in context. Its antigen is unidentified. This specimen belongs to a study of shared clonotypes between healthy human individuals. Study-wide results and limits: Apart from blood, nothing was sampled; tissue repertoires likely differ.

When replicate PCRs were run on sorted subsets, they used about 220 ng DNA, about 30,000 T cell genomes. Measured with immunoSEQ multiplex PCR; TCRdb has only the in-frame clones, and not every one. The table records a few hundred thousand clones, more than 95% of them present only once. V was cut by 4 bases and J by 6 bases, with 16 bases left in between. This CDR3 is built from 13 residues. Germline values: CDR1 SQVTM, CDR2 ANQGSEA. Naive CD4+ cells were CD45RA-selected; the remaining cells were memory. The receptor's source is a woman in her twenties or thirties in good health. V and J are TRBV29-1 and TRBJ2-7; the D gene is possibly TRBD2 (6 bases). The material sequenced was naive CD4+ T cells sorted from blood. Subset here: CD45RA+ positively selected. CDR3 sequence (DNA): TGCAGCGTTGTTGGGGGAGCGGAGGGCGAGCAGTACTTC. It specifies CSVVGGAEGEQYF.